Given below is one T cell receptor beta chain in context. This CDR3 is also generated by other DNA sequences in the sample. The method was immunoSEQ multiplex PCR; TCRdb's version includes in-frame clones alone and lacks a portion of them. The sample has a few hundred thousand clones, 80% to 85% seen once. Participant-given clinical history determined each cohort assignment. Cohort 3 recovery required two negative PCRs, clearance, or symptom resolution. This entry comes from a study of blood T cell repertoires in COVID-19. Study in general: Samples of COVID-19 (acute and convalescent) were obtained from the United States, Italy and Spain.

CDR3 length equals 13 residues. Germline lookup yields CDR1 SNHLY and CDR2 FYNNEI. The V end was cut by 3 bases, the J end by 2 bases, with 7 bases between. V usage is TRBV2 and J usage is TRBJ1-1; D remains unclear. Sequenced: PBMCs or T cells enriched from blood (not recorded which). The sequence was collected from a woman in her fifties or sixties who had recovered from COVID-19. CDR3 DNA: TGTGCCAGCAGTGAGGGCCTTAACACTGAAGCTTTCTTT. Protein: CASSEGLNTEAFF.